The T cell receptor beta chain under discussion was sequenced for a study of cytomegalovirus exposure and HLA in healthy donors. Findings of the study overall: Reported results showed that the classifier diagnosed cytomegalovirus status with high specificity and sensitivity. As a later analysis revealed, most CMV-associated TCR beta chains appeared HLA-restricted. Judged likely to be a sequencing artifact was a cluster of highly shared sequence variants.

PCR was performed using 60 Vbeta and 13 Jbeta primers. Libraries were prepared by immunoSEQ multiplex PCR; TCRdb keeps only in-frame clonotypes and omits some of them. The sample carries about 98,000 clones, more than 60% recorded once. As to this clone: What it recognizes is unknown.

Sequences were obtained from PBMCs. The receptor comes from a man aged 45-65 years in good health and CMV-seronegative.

The CDR3 here is CAGGQGPRMNTEAFF. The CDR3 coding sequence is TGCGCGGGGGGACAGGGGCCACGAATGAACACTGAAGCTTTCTTT. The chain employs TRBV29-1 and TRBJ1-1; 10 bases match TRBD1. CDR1 SQVTM and CDR2 ANQGSEA come from the germline V gene. The CDR3 consists of 15 residues.